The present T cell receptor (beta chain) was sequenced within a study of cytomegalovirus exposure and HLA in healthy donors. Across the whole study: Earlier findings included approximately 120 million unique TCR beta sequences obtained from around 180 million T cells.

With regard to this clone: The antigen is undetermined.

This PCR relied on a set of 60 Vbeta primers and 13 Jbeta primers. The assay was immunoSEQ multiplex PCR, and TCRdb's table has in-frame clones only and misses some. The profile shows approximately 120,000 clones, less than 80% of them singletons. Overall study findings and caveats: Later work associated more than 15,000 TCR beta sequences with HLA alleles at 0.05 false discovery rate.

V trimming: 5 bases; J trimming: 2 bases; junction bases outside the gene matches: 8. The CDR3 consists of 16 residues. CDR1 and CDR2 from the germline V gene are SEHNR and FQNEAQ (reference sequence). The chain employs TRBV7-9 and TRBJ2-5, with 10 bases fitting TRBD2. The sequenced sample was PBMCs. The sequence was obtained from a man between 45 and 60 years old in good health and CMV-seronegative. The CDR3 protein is CASSLTGLAVQETQYF. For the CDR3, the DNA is TGTGCCAGCAGCCTAACAGGACTAGCGGTTCAAGAGACCCAGTACTTC.